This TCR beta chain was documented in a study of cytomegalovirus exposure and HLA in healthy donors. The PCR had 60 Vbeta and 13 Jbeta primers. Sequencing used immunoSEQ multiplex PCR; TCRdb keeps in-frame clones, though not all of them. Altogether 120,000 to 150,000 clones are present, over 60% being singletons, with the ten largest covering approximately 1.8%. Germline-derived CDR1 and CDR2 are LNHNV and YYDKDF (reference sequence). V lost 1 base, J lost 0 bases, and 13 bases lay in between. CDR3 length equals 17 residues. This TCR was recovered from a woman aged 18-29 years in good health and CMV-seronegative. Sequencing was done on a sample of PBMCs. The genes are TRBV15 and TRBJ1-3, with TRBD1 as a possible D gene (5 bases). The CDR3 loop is CATSRVWGHSSGNTIYF. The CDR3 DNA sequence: TGTGCCACCAGCAGAGTTTGGGGCCATAGCTCTGGAAACACCATATATTTT. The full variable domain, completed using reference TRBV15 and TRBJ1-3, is DAMVIQNPRYQVTQFGKPVTLSCSQTLNHNVMYWYQQKSSQAPKLLFHYYDKDFNNEADTPDNFQSRRPNTSFCFLDIRSPGLGDTAMYLCATSRVWGHSSGNTIYFGEGSWLTVV.